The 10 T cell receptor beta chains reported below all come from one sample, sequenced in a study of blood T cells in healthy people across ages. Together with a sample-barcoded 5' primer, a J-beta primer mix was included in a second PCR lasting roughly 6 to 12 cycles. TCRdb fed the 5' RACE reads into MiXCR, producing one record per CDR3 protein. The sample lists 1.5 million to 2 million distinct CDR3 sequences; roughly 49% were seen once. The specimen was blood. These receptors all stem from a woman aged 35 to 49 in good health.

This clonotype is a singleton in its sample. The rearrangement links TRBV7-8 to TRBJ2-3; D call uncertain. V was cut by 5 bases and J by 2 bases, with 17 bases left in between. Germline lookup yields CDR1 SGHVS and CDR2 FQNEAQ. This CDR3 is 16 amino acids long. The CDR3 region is CASSPEPSLTTDTQYF. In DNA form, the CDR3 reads TGTGCCAGCAGCCCCGAACCCTCCCTGACCACAGATACGCAGTATTTT.

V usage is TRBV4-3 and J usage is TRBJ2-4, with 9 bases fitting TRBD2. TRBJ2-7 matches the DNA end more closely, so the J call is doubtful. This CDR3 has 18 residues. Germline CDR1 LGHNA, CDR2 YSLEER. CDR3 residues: CASSQYVSSGGQTYEQYF. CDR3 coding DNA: TGCGCCAGCAGCCAGTACGTGAGTAGCGGGGGACAGACCTACGAGCAGTACTTC.

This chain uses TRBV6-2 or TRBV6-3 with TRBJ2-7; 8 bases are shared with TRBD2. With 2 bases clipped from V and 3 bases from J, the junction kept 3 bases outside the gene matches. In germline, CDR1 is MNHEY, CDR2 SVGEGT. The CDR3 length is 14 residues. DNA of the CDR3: TGTGCCAGCAGTTACAGACTAGCGATCTACGAGCAGTACTTC. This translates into CASSYRLAIYEQYF.

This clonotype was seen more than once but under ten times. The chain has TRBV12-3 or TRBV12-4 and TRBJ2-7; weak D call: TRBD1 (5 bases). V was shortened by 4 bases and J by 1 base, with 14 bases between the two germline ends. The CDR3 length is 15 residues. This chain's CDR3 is CASSWGQDVSYEQYF. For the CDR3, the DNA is TGTGCCAGCAGTTGGGGCCAGGATGTATCCTACGAGCAGTACTTC.

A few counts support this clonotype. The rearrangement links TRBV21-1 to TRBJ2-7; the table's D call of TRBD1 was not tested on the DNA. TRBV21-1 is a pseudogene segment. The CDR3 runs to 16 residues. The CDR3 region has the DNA TGTGCCAGCAGCAAAATGCCGGGACAGGAAACCTACGAGCAGTACTTC. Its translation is CASSKMPGQETYEQYF.

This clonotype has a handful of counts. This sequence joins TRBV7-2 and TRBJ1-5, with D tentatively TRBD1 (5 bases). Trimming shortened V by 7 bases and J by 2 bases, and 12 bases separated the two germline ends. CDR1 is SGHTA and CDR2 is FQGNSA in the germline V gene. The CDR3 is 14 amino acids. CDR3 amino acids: CASNPGPGNQPQHF. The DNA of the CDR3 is TGTGCCAGCAACCCGGGACCGGGCAATCAGCCCCAGCATTTT.

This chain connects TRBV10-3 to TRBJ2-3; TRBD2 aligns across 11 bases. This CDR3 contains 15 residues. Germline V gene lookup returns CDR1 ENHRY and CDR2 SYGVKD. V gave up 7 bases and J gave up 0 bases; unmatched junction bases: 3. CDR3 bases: TGTGCCATCACAATAGCGGGGGGGAGCACAGATACGCAGTATTTT. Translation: CAITIAGGSTDTQYF.

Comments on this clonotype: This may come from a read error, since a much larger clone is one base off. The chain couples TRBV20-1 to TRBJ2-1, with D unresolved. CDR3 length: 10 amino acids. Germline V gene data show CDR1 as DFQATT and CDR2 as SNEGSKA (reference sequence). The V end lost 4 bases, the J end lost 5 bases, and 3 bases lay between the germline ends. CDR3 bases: TGCAGTGCTATAGACAATGAGCAGTTCTTC. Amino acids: CSAIDNEQFF.

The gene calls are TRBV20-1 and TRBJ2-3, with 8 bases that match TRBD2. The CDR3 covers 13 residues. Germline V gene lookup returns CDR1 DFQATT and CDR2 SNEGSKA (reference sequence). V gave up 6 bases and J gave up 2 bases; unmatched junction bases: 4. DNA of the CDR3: TGCAGTGCCGGGCGGGGGGTCACAGATACGCAGTATTTT. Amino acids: CSAGRGVTDTQYF.

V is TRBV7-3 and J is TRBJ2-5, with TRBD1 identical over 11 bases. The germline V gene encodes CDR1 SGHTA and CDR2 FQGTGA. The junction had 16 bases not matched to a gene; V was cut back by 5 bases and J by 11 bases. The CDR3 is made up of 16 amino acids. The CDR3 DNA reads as TGTGCCAGCAGCCAATGGACAGGGGGCCTAGTGATTGAGCAGTACTTC. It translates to CASSQWTGGLVIEQYF.